The 32 T cell receptor beta chains reported below all come from one sample, sequenced in a study of neurological immune-mediated disorders. Time point specified: longitudinal time-point 1 (baseline). TCRdb re-analysed the 5' RACE reads in MiXCR, keeping a single row per CDR3 protein. The sample holds 40,000 or so distinct CDR3 sequences, approximately 3% seen once. The specimen sequenced was PBMCs. The source is a woman in her sixties with multiple sclerosis.

There are many counts of this clonotype. The CDR3 protein is CASNDPKETQYF. CDR3 bases: TGTGCCAGCAACGACCCCAAGGAGACCCAGTACTTC. J is TRBJ2-5 and V is TRBV6-5; D not certain. The CDR3 has 12 residues. Germline V CDR1 and CDR2: MNHEY, SVGAGI. With 7 bases removed from V and 5 bases from J, the gap between germline ends came to 11 bases.

Remarks on this clonotype: Just one base apart from a much larger clone, this may be a read error. The rearrangement joins TRBV20-1 to TRBJ2-4; 7 bases are shared with TRBD1. From germline, CDR1 is DFQATT and CDR2 SNEGSKA (reference sequence). The CDR3 contains 15 residues. The CDR3 nucleotides are TGCAGTGCTAGAGATGAGACAGGGTTAAAAAAAATTCAGTACTTC. It specifies CSARDETGLKKIQYF.

This clonotype was found a few times. A much larger clonotype is one base distant, so this may be a read error. The chain employs TRBV5-1 and TRBJ2-5; D remains ambiguous. This CDR3 is 13 amino acids long. Germline CDR1 is SGHRS and CDR2 is YFSETQ. Here the CDR3 DNA reads TGCGCCAGCAGCTTGGGTATGCCAGAGAACCAGTACTTC. It is translated as CASSLGMPENQYF.

This clonotype was counted many times. The chain has TRBV20-1 and TRBJ2-6; 8 bases line up with TRBD1. Trimming cost V 5 bases and J 0 bases; bases outside gene matches: 6. The germline V gene has CDR1 DFQATT and CDR2 SNEGSKA (reference sequence). This CDR3 has 16 residues. CDR3 amino acids: CSAPGTGTSGANVLTF. The CDR3 DNA sequence: TGCAGTGCTCCCGGGACAGGTACCTCTGGGGCCAACGTCCTGACTTTC.

In this sample, this clonotype turned up many times. This sequence joins TRBV28 and TRBJ1-1; 10 positions match TRBD1. V gave up 3 bases and J gave up 7 bases; unmatched junction bases: 5. CDR1 and CDR2 from the germline V gene are MDHEN and SYDVKM. The CDR3 extends over 14 amino acids. This CDR3 reads CASSLRQGAREAFF. The CDR3 nucleotides are TGTGCCAGCAGTTTGAGACAGGGGGCCCGTGAAGCTTTCTTT.

Points on this clonotype: An end of the junction differs from the germline gene, which may be a read error. The genes are TRBV6-5 and TRBJ1-6; maybe TRBD1 (5 bases). Germline V gives CDR1 MNHEY, CDR2 SVGAGI. The CDR3 consists of 15 residues. The CDR3 sequence: CASSDRDGYNSPLNF. DNA for the CDR3: TGTGCCAGCAGTGACCGGGACGGTTATAATTCACCCCTCAACTTT.

The table lists this clonotype with many counts. The chain is built from TRBV6-5 and TRBJ2-7; D remains ambiguous. CDR3 size: 11 residues. Germline V gene lookup returns CDR1 MNHEY and CDR2 SVGAGI. The V end lost 6 bases, the J end lost 1 base, and 4 bases lay between the germline ends. The CDR3 is CASRASYEQYF. The CDR3 bases are TGTGCCAGCAGGGCTTCCTACGAGCAGTACTTC.

This clonotype was recorded at least ten times. This chain links TRBV20-1 with TRBJ1-2; unclear D gene. The CDR3 totals 11 residues. V was shortened by 3 bases and J by 6 bases, with 8 bases between the two germline ends. Germline CDR1 is DFQATT and CDR2 is SNEGSKA (reference sequence). CDR3 protein: CSASLGDGYTF. Here the CDR3 DNA reads TGCAGTGCTAGTCTAGGAGATGGCTACACCTTC.

This clonotype was seen at least ten times. The chain employs TRBV12-3 or TRBV12-4 and TRBJ2-5, with 7 nucleotides matching TRBD1. V was pared by 0 bases and J by 0 bases, with 16 bases of the junction left unmatched. This CDR3 comprises 20 residues. The CDR3 DNA sequence: TGTGCCAGCAGTTTAGCGACCCTTGTCAGCCAAGGGGGCCACCAAGAGACCCAGTACTTC. It translates to CASSLATLVSQGGHQETQYF.

This clonotype showed up many times. The CDR3 DNA reads as TGTGCCAGCAGTGCGGGCCGTTTGGCTAGCACAGATACGCAGTATTTT. It specifies CASSAGRLASTDTQYF. V and J are TRBV12-3 or TRBV12-4 and TRBJ2-3; tentatively, D is TRBD2 (5 bases). The germline V and J ends were trimmed by 5 bases and 0 bases, with 15 bases remaining between them. CDR3 length: 16 residues.

In its sample, this clonotype was seen many times. The chain employs TRBV25-1 and TRBJ2-7; perhaps TRBD1 as D (6 bases). This CDR3 region has 14 residues. In germline, CDR1 is MGHDK, CDR2 SYGVNS. Trimming took 9 bases from V and 1 from J, leaving 16 bases between them. The CDR3 protein is CASSPHRASYEQYF. DNA for the CDR3: TGTGCCAGTAGCCCACACAGGGCTTCCTACGAGCAGTACTTC.

This clonotype is medium-sized by share. The chain employs TRBV6-6 and TRBJ1-3; D is unclear. From germline, CDR1 is MNHNY and CDR2 SVGAGI (reference sequence). V was trimmed by 4 bases and J by 3 bases, leaving 4 bases between them. CDR3 length: 12 amino acids. CDR3 sequence (DNA): TGTGCCAGCAGTTCCATTGGAAACACCATATATTTT. Its translation: CASSSIGNTIYF.

About this clonotype: A much bigger clone sits one base away, suggesting this may be a read error. V gene TRBV2 combines with J gene TRBJ2-2, with 8 nucleotides matching TRBD2. The CDR3 length is 15 residues. The ends lost 11 bases at V and 0 bases at J; junction bases unmatched: 8. CDR1 is SNHLY, CDR2 FYNNEI, per germline. The CDR3 loop is CASREGEANTGELFF. The CDR3 bases are TGTGCCTCCCGGGAGGGAGAAGCGAACACCGGGGAGCTGTTTTTT.

The rearrangement uses TRBV7-9 and TRBJ2-2; 7 bases agree with TRBD1. After removal of 6 bases from V and 4 bases from J, the junction contained 5 bases not matched to a gene. Germline V gene sequence: CDR1 SEHNR, CDR2 FQNEAQ (reference sequence). The CDR3 is made up of 14 amino acids. The CDR3 coding sequence is TGTGCCAGCAGATTCGACAGGGTCACCGGGGAGCTGTTTTTT. It translates to CASRFDRVTGELFF.

This clonotype was detected ten times or more. The chain combines TRBV7-8 with TRBJ2-1; D is unclear. Germline CDR1 is SGHVS and CDR2 is FQNEAQ. Between the trimmed V and J ends, which lost 8 bases and 5 bases, there was a span of 7 bases. The CDR3 length is 11 residues. The CDR3 DNA follows: TGTGCCAGCGGAAGGAACAATGAGCAGTTCTTC. This gives the protein CASGRNNEQFF.

There are many counts of this clonotype. A much larger clone is a single base away; this may be a read error. This chain uses TRBV7-6 with TRBJ2-7; D might be TRBD1 (6 bases). This CDR3 comprises 14 residues. The V end lost 5 bases, the J end lost 1 base, and 12 bases lay between the germline ends. Germline V gene lookup returns CDR1 SGHVS and CDR2 FNYEAQ. As DNA, the CDR3 is TGTGCCAGCAGCGAACAAGGGGGTTCCTACGAGCAGTACTTC. Translation gives CASSEQGGSYEQYF.

In its sample, this clonotype was seen many times. The rearrangement links TRBV7-6 to TRBJ1-1; D remains ambiguous. The germline CDR1 and CDR2 sequences are SGHVS and FNYEAQ. V lost 2 bases and J 1 base, leaving 8 bases between the germline ends. The CDR3 contains 14 residues. The CDR3 sequence: CASSLYGKNTEAFF. DNA of the CDR3: TGTGCCAGCAGCTTATACGGAAAGAACACTGAAGCTTTCTTT. Looking up the rest from reference TRBV7-6 and TRBJ1-1 gives the full variable domain: GAGVSQSPRYKVTKRGQDVALRCDPISGHVSLYWYRQALGQGPEFLTYFNYEAQQDKSGLPNDRFSAERPEGSISTLTIQRTEQRDSAMYRCASSLYGKNTEAFFGQGTRLTVV.

This clonotype was recorded many times. A much larger clone lies one base from this, so it may be a read error. Likely a read error: the CDR3 ends without its conserved phenylalanine or tryptophan. The chain carries TRBV5-5 and TRBJ1-2; TRBD1 matches at 10 bases. CDR3 length: 16 amino acids. The J segment lost 3 bases and the V segment lost 4 bases, leaving 9 bases of the junction unmatched. Germline-derived CDR1 and CDR2 are SGHKS and YYEKEE (reference sequence). The CDR3 coding sequence is TGTGCCAGCAGCCCCCGGGACAGGGGATGGGACTATGGCTACACCTGC. Translation gives CASSPRDRGWDYGYTC.

V usage is TRBV12-3 or TRBV12-4 and J usage is TRBJ2-2, with D uncertain. The CDR3 totals 13 residues. V was shortened by 6 bases and J by 2 bases, with 7 bases between the two germline ends. The CDR3 coding sequence is TGTGCCAGCAGCCGCCTAAACACCGGGGAGCTGTTTTTT. Its translation is CASSRLNTGELFF.

Details on this clonotype: Compared with germline, one end of the junction differs, possibly owing to a read error. The chain is built from TRBV5-1 and TRBJ2-7; TRBD2 matches at 7 bases. This CDR3 has 10 amino acids. CDR1 SGHRS and CDR2 YFSETQ come from the germline V gene. The CDR3 DNA follows: TGCGCCAACAGCTTCGGGGGGAAGTACTTC. Amino acid sequence: CANSFGGKYF.

This clonotype was seen many times. CDR3 sequence (DNA): TGTGCCATCAGTGACCGGGGGTGGGAGGATACGCAGTATTTT. Translation: CAISDRGWEDTQYF. The chain carries TRBV10-3 and TRBJ2-3; tentative D call: TRBD2 (6 bases). This CDR3 spans 14 amino acids. Trimming stripped 3 bases from V and 6 bases from J, with 13 bases between. Germline V CDR1 and CDR2: ENHRY, SYGVKD.

This clonotype appeared many times. The chain employs TRBV6-5 and TRBJ1-1; 8 bases fit TRBD1. From germline, CDR1 is MNHEY and CDR2 SVGAGI. The CDR3 is 15 residues long. Losses at the gene ends were 3 bases for V and 1 base for J; bases not matched to a gene: 4. CDR3 amino acids: CASSYGDRQNTEAFF. The CDR3 DNA reads as TGTGCCAGCAGTTATGGGGACAGGCAGAACACTGAAGCTTTCTTT.

This clonotype was picked up a small number of times. The chain links TRBV5-1 to TRBJ2-1, with 8 nucleotides matching TRBD1. The germline CDR1 and CDR2 sequences are SGHRS and YFSETQ. The CDR3 covers 17 residues. Trimming removed 0 bases from V and 5 bases from J; junction bases left unmatched: 10. CDR3 protein: CASSLAYTGTGDNEQFF. In DNA form, the CDR3 reads TGCGCCAGCAGCTTGGCGTACACCGGGACAGGAGACAATGAGCAGTTCTTC.

This clonotype has a count of ten or more. The chain has TRBV5-8 and TRBJ2-1, with a possible D match to TRBD1 (5 bases). Per germline, CDR1 SGHTS and CDR2 YDEGEE. The germline V and J ends were trimmed by 4 bases and 0 bases, with 14 bases remaining between them. The CDR3 length is 16 residues. The CDR3 loop reads CASSHKTASSYNEQFF. DNA for the CDR3: TGTGCCAGCAGCCACAAGACAGCGAGCTCCTACAATGAGCAGTTCTTC. Together with reference TRBV5-8 and TRBJ2-1, the CDR3 gives the full variable domain: EAGVTQSPTHLIKTRGQQATLRCSPISGHTSVYWYQQALGLGLQFLLWYDEGEERNRGNFPPRFSGRQFPNYSSELNVNALELEDSALYLCASSHKTASSYNEQFFGPGTRLTVL.

In this sample, this clonotype turned up many times. The V gene is TRBV6-5, the J gene TRBJ1-2; 7 positions match TRBD1. V was pared by 2 bases and J by 8 bases, with 20 bases of the junction left unmatched. The CDR3 contains 18 residues. The germline gives CDR1 MNHEY, CDR2 SVGAGI. The CDR3 protein is CASSYRPGTERGPRGYTF. The CDR3 nucleotides read TGTGCCAGCAGTTACCGGCCGGGTACAGAGAGGGGGCCTAGAGGCTACACCTTC.

This clonotype came up many times. The rearrangement uses TRBV20-1 and TRBJ1-6, with D unresolved. The V end lost 4 bases, the J end lost 5 bases, and 9 bases lay between the germline ends. In germline, CDR1 is DFQATT, CDR2 SNEGSKA (reference sequence). The CDR3 is made up of 13 amino acids. The CDR3 spells CSAKTPNNSPLHF. CDR3 in DNA: TGCAGTGCTAAAACACCTAATAATTCACCCCTCCACTTT.

This clonotype was recorded many times. This chain uses TRBV20-1 with TRBJ2-1; 10 bases match TRBD2. Trimming removed 0 bases from V and 8 bases from J; junction bases left unmatched: 7. The CDR3 has 15 amino acids. Germline values: CDR1 DFQATT, CDR2 SNEGSKA (reference sequence). The CDR3 sequence is CSAREGAGGPHEQFF. The CDR3 nucleotides are TGCAGTGCTAGAGAAGGAGCGGGGGGGCCCCATGAGCAGTTCTTC.

In this sample, this clonotype turned up many times. The gene calls are TRBV6-4 and TRBJ2-1; D unresolved. The CDR3 covers 14 residues. V was shortened by 4 bases and J by 4 bases, with 11 bases between the two germline ends. CDR1 is MRHNA, CDR2 SNTAGT, per germline. CDR3 bases: TGTGCCAGCAGTGCCTCTTTGGGATACAATGAGCAGTTCTTC. Translation gives CASSASLGYNEQFF.

This clonotype has at least ten counts. The V gene is TRBV7-9, the J gene TRBJ1-4, with 7 bases fitting TRBD1. This CDR3 has 14 residues. CDR1 is SEHNR, CDR2 FQNEAQ, per germline (reference sequence). The ends lost 6 bases at V and 4 bases at J; junction bases unmatched: 5. CDR3 protein: CASRRGGVNEKLFF. CDR3 bases: TGTGCCAGCAGACGAGGGGGCGTTAATGAAAAACTGTTTTTT.

This clonotype was recorded many times. The chain uses TRBV7-2 and TRBJ1-1; 9 bases are a match to TRBD1. Germline loops: CDR1 SGHTA, CDR2 FQGNSA. V shed 1 base and J 4 bases; nucleotides not matched to a gene: 4. The CDR3 extends over 15 amino acids. The CDR3, as DNA: TGTGCCAGCAGCTTAGACGGGACAGGGATCACTGAAGCTTTCTTT. It is translated as CASSLDGTGITEAFF. Drawing the rest from reference TRBV7-2 and TRBJ1-1, the complete variable domain is GAGVSQSPSNKVTEKGKDVELRCDPISGHTALYWYRQSLGQGLEFLIYFQGNSAPDKSGLPSDRFSAERTGGSVSTLTIQRTQQEDSAVYLCASSLDGTGITEAFFGQGTRLTVV.

At least ten counts were recorded for this clonotype. The chain employs TRBV11-2 and TRBJ2-7; 7 bases align to TRBD1. The V gene end was trimmed by 3 bases and the J gene end by 1 base; junction bases not matched to a gene: 6. CDR1 and CDR2 from the germline V gene are SGHAT and FQNNGV. The CDR3 extends over 15 amino acids. The DNA of the CDR3 is TGTGCCAGCAGCTTGAACCGGGACAGTTCCTACGAGCAGTACTTC. Encoded protein: CASSLNRDSSYEQYF.

This clonotype appeared many times. This chain joins TRBV20-1 and TRBJ1-2; D may be TRBD1 (5 bases). Trimming pared 3 bases from V and 5 bases from J, leaving 10 bases between. Per germline, CDR1 DFQATT and CDR2 SNEGSKA (reference sequence). This CDR3 spans 12 amino acids. The CDR3 coding sequence is TGCAGTGCTAGTGTGGAGGGGTATGGCTACACCTTC. Protein: CSASVEGYGYTF.